This T cell receptor beta chain was recovered during a study of CD8 T cells in Susac syndrome. For the study at large: Roughly 6 sequenced Susac syndrome patients had clinically active disease, while eight were in remission. Patients with Susac syndrome were, at the time of blood collection, therapy-naive, maintained on corticosteroids, or maintained on intravenous immunoglobulin alone.

RNA totalling about 0.5 to 1 ug underwent reverse transcription with random hexamers. With immunoSEQ multiplex PCR, TCR beta CDR3 was amplified across 54 Vbeta and 13 Jbeta. TCRdb re-analysed the immunoSEQ multiplex PCR reads in MiXCR, keeping a single row per CDR3 protein. Here the sample spans around 230,000 distinct CDR3 sequences, about 96% being singletons. Germline-derived CDR1 and CDR2 are SGHRS and YFSETQ. The V end lost 0 bases, the J end lost 4 bases, and 14 bases lay between the germline ends. The CDR3 is 15 amino acids. The source material was CD4+ T cells from PBMCs. The source of this sequence is a human donor with Susac syndrome. V and J are TRBV5-1 and TRBJ2-7; D perhaps matches TRBD2 (6 bases). Here the CDR3 reads CASSLDWGRTYEQYF. CDR3 sequence (DNA): TGCGCCAGCAGCTTGGATTGGGGGAGGACTTACGAGCAGTACTTC.